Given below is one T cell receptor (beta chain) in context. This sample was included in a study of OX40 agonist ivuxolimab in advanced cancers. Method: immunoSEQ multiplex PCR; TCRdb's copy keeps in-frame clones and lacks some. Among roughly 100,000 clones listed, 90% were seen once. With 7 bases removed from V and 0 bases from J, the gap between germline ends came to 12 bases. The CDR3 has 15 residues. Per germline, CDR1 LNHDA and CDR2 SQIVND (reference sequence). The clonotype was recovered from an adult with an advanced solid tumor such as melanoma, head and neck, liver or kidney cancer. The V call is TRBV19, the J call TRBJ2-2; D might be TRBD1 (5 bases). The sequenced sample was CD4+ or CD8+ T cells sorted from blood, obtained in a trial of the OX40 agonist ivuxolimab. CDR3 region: CASTWGHTNTGELFF. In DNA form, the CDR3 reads TGTGCCAGTACCTGGGGCCACACGAACACCGGGGAGCTGTTTTTT.